These T cell receptor beta chains were read from a single sample in a study of blood T cell repertoires in COVID-19. Assay used: immunoSEQ multiplex PCR; TCRdb lists only in-frame clones, some missing. The table includes 350,000 to 400,000 clones, about 90% detected once. The sample taken for sequencing was peripheral blood. The receptor set was obtained from a woman in her twenties or thirties with COVID-19, enrolled during active disease. CDR3s include the opening cysteine and the closing phenylalanine or tryptophan. Fields, in order: J gene, V gene, CDR3 protein.

j_call: TRBJ2-7; v_call: TRBV7-2; cdr3_aa: CASSLRAGSGGAYEQYF
j_call: TRBJ2-3; v_call: TRBV5-1; cdr3_aa: CASSPALSTDTQYF
j_call: TRBJ2-2; v_call: TRBV27; cdr3_aa: CASSYLGQINTGELFF
j_call: TRBJ2-3; v_call: TRBV10-2; cdr3_aa: CASSENPTSGGADTQYF
j_call: TRBJ2-3; v_call: TRBV7-8; cdr3_aa: CASSLGTSSADTQYF
j_call: TRBJ2-7; v_call: TRBV29-1; cdr3_aa: CSVDKPRAYYEQYF
j_call: TRBJ2-1; v_call: TRBV4-2; cdr3_aa: CASSQDYGGNEQFF
j_call: TRBJ1-5; v_call: TRBV6-4; cdr3_aa: CASSGATGAPNQPQHF
j_call: TRBJ2-5; v_call: TRBV7-2; cdr3_aa: CASSPGRALGETQYF
j_call: TRBJ1-2; v_call: TRBV7-2; cdr3_aa: CASTPGGENYGYTF
j_call: TRBJ2-1; v_call: TRBV7-2; cdr3_aa: CASTLGGREEWNEQFF
j_call: TRBJ2-3; v_call: TRBV5-4; cdr3_aa: CASSPGTSGSADTQYF
j_call: TRBJ2-1; v_call: TRBV6-2/TRBV6-3; cdr3_aa: CASSNGLAPWNEQFF
j_call: TRBJ2-2; v_call: TRBV3-1/TRBV3-2; cdr3_aa: CASSQEGQGDTGELFF
j_call: TRBJ1-4; v_call: TRBV7-9; cdr3_aa: CASSFGGETNEKLFF
j_call: TRBJ2-1; v_call: TRBV27; cdr3_aa: CASSSGLVSLVSYNEQFF
j_call: TRBJ1-4; v_call: TRBV19; cdr3_aa: CASSLGQGRLGSEKLFF
j_call: TRBJ1-2; v_call: TRBV5-6; cdr3_aa: CASSPIATGLREGYTF
j_call: TRBJ2-1; v_call: TRBV29-1; cdr3_aa: CSALGQGPYNEQFF
j_call: TRBJ1-1; v_call: TRBV28; cdr3_aa: CASSLFTGGNTEAFF
j_call: TRBJ2-3; v_call: TRBV4-3; cdr3_aa: CASSDRGGPDTQYF
j_call: TRBJ2-1; v_call: TRBV27; cdr3_aa: CASSSSTGFSRLARYNEQFF
j_call: TRBJ2-6; v_call: TRBV5-4; cdr3_aa: CASSFPVSGANVLTF
j_call: TRBJ2-2; v_call: TRBV10-2; cdr3_aa: CASSDQRGGVGGELFF
j_call: TRBJ2-3; v_call: TRBV3-1/TRBV3-2; cdr3_aa: CASSQGILAGAADTQYF
j_call: TRBJ2-3; v_call: TRBV3-1/TRBV3-2; cdr3_aa: CASSQLPGGTDTQYF
j_call: TRBJ2-3; v_call: TRBV10-3; cdr3_aa: CAISEPGGGDTQYF
j_call: TRBJ1-5; v_call: TRBV2; cdr3_aa: CASRVVSNQPQHF
j_call: TRBJ2-5; v_call: TRBV2; cdr3_aa: CASSETGPETQYF
j_call: TRBJ2-5; v_call: TRBV11-2; cdr3_aa: CASSSPTSGLQETQYF
j_call: TRBJ1-2; v_call: TRBV7-2; cdr3_aa: CASSETGPYGYTF
j_call: TRBJ2-5; v_call: TRBV30; cdr3_aa: CAGQGLVQETQYF
j_call: TRBJ2-3; v_call: TRBV27; cdr3_aa: CASSPEGTGADTQYF
j_call: TRBJ1-2; v_call: TRBV27; cdr3_aa: CASSGGQGYGYTF
j_call: TRBJ2-5; v_call: TRBV3-1/TRBV3-2; cdr3_aa: CASSQALETQYF
j_call: TRBJ1-1; v_call: TRBV2; cdr3_aa: CASRDFPRGTEAFF
j_call: TRBJ2-3; v_call: TRBV24-1; cdr3_aa: CATRDSRQGADTQYF
j_call: TRBJ2-3; v_call: TRBV20-1; cdr3_aa: CSASTSGRFTDTQYF
j_call: TRBJ2-3; v_call: TRBV6-5; cdr3_aa: CASSRGLDDTQYF
j_call: TRBJ1-3; v_call: TRBV4-3; cdr3_aa: CASSQGGQVSGNTIYF
j_call: TRBJ1-2; v_call: TRBV6-2/TRBV6-3; cdr3_aa: CASSPQGLGGYTF
j_call: TRBJ2-5; v_call: TRBV30; cdr3_aa: CAWSETSGRPFQETQYF
j_call: TRBJ1-2; v_call: TRBV19; cdr3_aa: CASSKDRENYGYTF
j_call: TRBJ2-7; v_call: TRBV19; cdr3_aa: CASSVSGLAYEQYF
j_call: TRBJ2-1; v_call: TRBV4-3; cdr3_aa: CASSLYGTSGDHYNEQFF
j_call: TRBJ2-1; v_call: TRBV6-5; cdr3_aa: CASSYSGQAGNEQFF
j_call: TRBJ2-1; v_call: TRBV19; cdr3_aa: CASSSGGLPNEQFF
j_call: TRBJ1-1; v_call: TRBV19; cdr3_aa: CASSMRGGLLGGDVGAFF
j_call: TRBJ2-5; v_call: TRBV2; cdr3_aa: CASSERQGQETQYF
j_call: TRBJ1-1; v_call: TRBV2; cdr3_aa: CASTINVQGRTLNTEAFF
j_call: TRBJ2-4; v_call: TRBV11-3; cdr3_aa: CASSLETGSIQYF